This TCR beta chain was identified during a study of human T cells and chemical hapten exposure. The wider study: Sensitization was performed using 2% DPC on a roughly 2 cm by roughly 2 cm upper inner arm skin site. Patients were mainly female, each with alopecia areata, totalis or universalis.

Germline CDR1 reads DFQATT; CDR2 reads SNEGSKA (reference sequence). The CDR3 loop spans 17 amino acids. The V segment lost 1 base and the J segment 2 bases; nucleotides outside the gene matches: 7. TCRdb itself ran the RACE reads through MiXCR, one entry per CDR3 protein. The sample yields just over 350,000 distinct CDR3 sequences, about 6% seen once. This clonotype has at least ten counts. Noted time point: patch test 2, 6 weeks after DPC sensitization. Specified treatment: therapeutic diphenylcyclopropenone sensitization with weekly scalp DPC. The clonotype was recovered from a woman aged 18-29 years with alopecia areata. Some clones in this sample may be carry-over from other donors' samples. The chain joins TRBV20-1 to TRBJ1-3; 11 positions match TRBD1. Sequencing used whole blood, obtained in connection with sensitization to the hapten diphenylcyclopropenone (DPC). This chain's CDR3 is CSARASSGQGAGNTIYF. The CDR3 DNA is TGCAGTGCTAGAGCTTCTTCGGGACAGGGGGCTGGAAACACCATATATTTT.